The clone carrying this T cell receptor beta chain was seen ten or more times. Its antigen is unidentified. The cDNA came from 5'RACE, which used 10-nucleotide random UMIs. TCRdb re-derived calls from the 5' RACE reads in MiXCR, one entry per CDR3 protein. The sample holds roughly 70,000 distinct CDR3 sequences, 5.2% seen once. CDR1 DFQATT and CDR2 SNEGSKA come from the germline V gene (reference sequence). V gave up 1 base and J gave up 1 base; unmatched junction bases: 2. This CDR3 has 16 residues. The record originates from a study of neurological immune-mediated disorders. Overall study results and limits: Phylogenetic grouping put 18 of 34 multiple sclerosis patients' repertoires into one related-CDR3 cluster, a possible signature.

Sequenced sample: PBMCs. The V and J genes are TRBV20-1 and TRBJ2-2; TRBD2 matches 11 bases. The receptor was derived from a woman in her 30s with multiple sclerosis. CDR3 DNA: TGCAGTGCTAGAGCAACTAGCGGGAGGAACACCGGGGAGCTGTTTTTT. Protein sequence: CSARATSGRNTGELFF.